These 17 T cell receptor beta chains share one sample of origin, sequenced in a study of shared clonotypes between healthy human individuals. Method: immunoSEQ multiplex PCR; TCRdb's copy keeps in-frame clones and lacks some. The sample has about 2.1 million clones; over 85% are singletons. CD45RO-negative cells were positively selected for CCR7, leaving out terminally differentiated effector memory CD45RA+ cells. Sequenced: naive CD8+ T cells from PBMCs. The receptor set was obtained from a man aged 18-30 years in good health. Some clones in this sample may be carry-over from other donors' samples.

The genes are TRBV11-2 and TRBJ2-7, with unresolved D. Germline assignment: CDR1 SGHAT and CDR2 FQNNGV. This CDR3 spans 14 amino acids. The V gene lost 0 bases and the J gene lost 5 bases, with 11 bases spanning the gap. Here the CDR3 reads CASSLEARRDEQYF. In DNA, the CDR3 is TGTGCCAGCAGCTTAGAGGCTCGTCGGGACGAGCAGTACTTC.

The rearrangement joins TRBV6-5 to TRBJ2-1; 8 bases are shared with TRBD1. CDR1 MNHEY and CDR2 SVGAGI come from the germline V gene. The CDR3 spans 14 residues. V lost 2 bases, J lost 6 bases, and 3 bases stayed unmatched. The CDR3 protein is CASSYPTGANEQFF. The CDR3 region has the DNA TGTGCCAGCAGTTACCCGACAGGGGCCAATGAGCAGTTCTTC.

This clone was observed a few times. This chain uses TRBV9 with TRBJ2-5; D is uncertain. CDR3 size: 13 residues. Trimming shortened V by 3 bases and J by 4 bases, and 10 bases separated the two germline ends. The germline V gene has CDR1 SGDLS and CDR2 YYNGEE. In nucleotides, the CDR3 is TGTGCCAGCAGCGCAGGATCGGGAGAGACCCAGTACTTC. Amino acids: CASSAGSGETQYF.

The table lists this clone with a few counts. This same CDR3 is encoded by further DNA sequences in the sample. The chain is built from TRBV2 and TRBJ2-7; 9 positions agree with TRBD1. The trim removed 3 bases at V and 2 bases at J, leaving 5 bases unmatched. The CDR3 extends over 15 amino acids. Germline CDR1 and CDR2: SNHLY and FYNNEI. The CDR3 nucleotides are TGTGCCAGCAGTGAGGGACAGGGTTTAACCTACGAGCAGTACTTC. Encoded protein: CASSEGQGLTYEQYF.

The chain joins TRBV5-4 to TRBJ1-2; TRBD1 matches 9 bases. J gave up 2 bases and V 6 bases, and 5 bases lay outside the gene matches. The CDR3 spans 14 residues. Germline-derived CDR1 and CDR2 are SGHNT and YYREEE (reference sequence). The chain's CDR3 is CASNQDRGNYGYTF. CDR3 in DNA: TGTGCCAGCAACCAAGACAGGGGGAACTATGGCTACACCTTC. Full variable domain (missing parts from reference TRBV5-4 and TRBJ1-2): ETGVTQSPTHLIKTRGQQVTLRCSSQSGHNTVSWYQQALGQGPQFIFQYYREEENGRGNFPPRFSGLQFPNYSSELNVNALELDDSALYLCASNQDRGNYGYTFGSGTRLTVV.

J is TRBJ2-7 and V is TRBV4-1; TRBD1 agrees at 8 bases. This CDR3 spans 14 amino acids. CDR1 is MGHRA and CDR2 is YSYEKL in the germline V gene. Unmatched junction bases numbered 5, after V lost 6 bases and J lost 1 base. The CDR3 sequence: CASRADRASYEQYF. In DNA, the CDR3 is TGCGCCAGCAGGGCGGACAGGGCATCCTACGAGCAGTACTTC.

This rearrangement joins TRBV7-2 to TRBJ2-7; 7 nucleotides agree with TRBD1. V was pared by 6 bases and J by 2 bases, with 13 bases of the junction left unmatched. The CDR3 runs to 16 residues. Per germline, CDR1 SGHTA and CDR2 FQGNSA. CDR3 sequence reads: CASRLVGGGPTYEQYF. The CDR3 DNA reads TGTGCCAGCAGGCTAGTAGGGGGCGGACCCACCTACGAGCAGTACTTC.

This chain joins TRBV5-1 and TRBJ2-1, with 7 bases matching TRBD1. The CDR3 contains 13 residues. Germline V CDR1 and CDR2: SGHRS, YFSETQ. V was clipped by 1 base and J by 7 bases; unmatched bases: 2. This CDR3 reads CASSLSGGNEQFF. The CDR3 DNA follows: TGCGCCAGCAGCTTGTCAGGGGGTAATGAGCAGTTCTTC.

About this clone itself: The same CDR3 arises from other DNA sequences in this sample as well. The chain uses TRBV27 and TRBJ1-5; 8 positions agree with TRBD1. The CDR3 consists of 14 residues. V dropped 5 bases and J dropped 7; count of bases not matched to a gene: 7. Per germline, CDR1 MNHEY and CDR2 SMNVEV (reference sequence). The DNA for the CDR3 is TGTGCCAGCAGTCCCGACAGGGGTGGCCAGCCCCAGCATTTT. This sequence encodes CASSPDRGGQPQHF.

The rearrangement uses TRBV11-2 and TRBJ1-2, with D uncertain. V lost 0 bases to trimming and J lost 6 bases, with 11 bases between them. The CDR3 contains 14 residues. Germline V gives CDR1 SGHAT, CDR2 FQNNGV. CDR3 amino acids: CASSLDSSPHGYTF. The CDR3 region has the DNA TGTGCCAGCAGCTTAGATAGTTCTCCCCATGGCTACACCTTC.

This clone turned up a few times. Other DNA sequences within the sample encode an identical CDR3. The chain carries TRBV11-2 and TRBJ1-3; D remains ambiguous. The V gene lost 3 bases and the J gene lost 4 bases, with 4 bases spanning the gap. The CDR3 spans 12 residues. Per germline, CDR1 SGHAT and CDR2 FQNNGV. The CDR3 sequence is CASSFEGNTIYF. Written as DNA, the CDR3 is TGTGCCAGCAGCTTCGAGGGAAACACCATATATTTT.

This chain links TRBV27 with TRBJ1-4; perhaps TRBD1 as D (6 bases). V gave up 5 bases and J gave up 0 bases, with 13 bases separating them. There are 16 residues in the CDR3. Germline CDR1 and CDR2: MNHEY and SMNVEV (reference sequence). CDR3 nucleotide sequence: TGTGCCAGCAGTGCCGGACAGATATCAACTAATGAAAAACTGTTTTTT. Translated: CASSAGQISTNEKLFF.

J is TRBJ2-1 and V is TRBV6-4; TRBD2 matches at 7 bases. CDR1 MRHNA and CDR2 SNTAGT come from the germline V gene. The length of the CDR3 is 14 residues. The V segment lost 5 bases and the J segment 2 bases; nucleotides outside the gene matches: 3. The CDR3 protein is CASSPSGAYNEQFF. For the CDR3, the DNA is TGTGCCAGCAGTCCCAGCGGGGCCTACAATGAGCAGTTCTTC.

Remarks on this clone: Other nucleotide sequences in the sample specify the same CDR3. The chain is built from TRBV27 and TRBJ2-7; D is perhaps TRBD2 (5 bases). V dropped 3 bases and J dropped 3 bases, with 9 bases sitting between them. CDR3 length equals 13 residues. Looked up from germline, CDR1 is MNHEY and CDR2 is SMNVEV (reference sequence). In DNA form, the CDR3 reads TGTGCCAGCAGTTTCGGACTTCTCTACGAGCAGTACTTC. Translated: CASSFGLLYEQYF.

This clone has a handful of counts. The identical CDR3 is also encoded by other nucleotide sequences in the sample. The V call is TRBV5-4, the J call TRBJ1-2; no clear D gene. The CDR3 totals 13 residues. V was trimmed by 0 bases and J by 5 bases, leaving 8 bases between them. CDR1 is SGHNT and CDR2 is YYREEE in the germline V gene (reference sequence). The CDR3 protein is CASSLGQTYGYTF. The DNA for the CDR3 is TGTGCCAGCAGCTTGGGTCAGACGTATGGCTACACCTTC.

This clone appeared a single time. This chain joins TRBV5-5 and TRBJ2-7, with D hard to call. The CDR3 is made up of 14 amino acids. V was clipped by 2 bases and J by 0 bases, with 9 bases between them. CDR1 is SGHKS, CDR2 YYEKEE, per germline (reference sequence). CDR3 sequence (DNA): TGTGCCAGCAGCTTATCGGGCCGCTCCTACGAGCAGTACTTC. Amino acid sequence: CASSLSGRSYEQYF.

This chain uses TRBV28 with TRBJ2-7; 7 nucleotides match TRBD1. This CDR3 contains 15 residues. Per germline, CDR1 MDHEN and CDR2 SYDVKM. V shed 6 bases and J 2 bases; nucleotides not matched to a gene: 10. The CDR3 region has the DNA TGTGCCAGCAGCGTTGACCCGACAGGGCCCTACGAGCAGTACTTC. Translating gives CASSVDPTGPYEQYF.